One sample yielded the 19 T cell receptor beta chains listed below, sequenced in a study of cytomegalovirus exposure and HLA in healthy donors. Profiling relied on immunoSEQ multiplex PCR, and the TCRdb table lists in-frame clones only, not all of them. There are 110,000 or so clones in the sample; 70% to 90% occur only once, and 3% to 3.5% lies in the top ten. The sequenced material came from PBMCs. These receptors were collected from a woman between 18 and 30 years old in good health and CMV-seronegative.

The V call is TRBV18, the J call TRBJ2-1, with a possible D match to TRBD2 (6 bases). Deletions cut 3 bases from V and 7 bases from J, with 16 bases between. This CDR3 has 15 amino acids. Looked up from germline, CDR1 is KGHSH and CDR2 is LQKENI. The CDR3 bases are TGTGCCAGCTCACCGCCCGCGGGGCCTCGTAATGAGCAGTTCTTC. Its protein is CASSPPAGPRNEQFF.

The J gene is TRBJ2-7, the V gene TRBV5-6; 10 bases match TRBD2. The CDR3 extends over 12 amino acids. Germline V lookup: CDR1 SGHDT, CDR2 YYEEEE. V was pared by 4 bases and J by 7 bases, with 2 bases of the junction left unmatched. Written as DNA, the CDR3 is TGTGCCAGCAGCGCGGGACTAGCGGAGCAGTACTTC. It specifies CASSAGLAEQYF.

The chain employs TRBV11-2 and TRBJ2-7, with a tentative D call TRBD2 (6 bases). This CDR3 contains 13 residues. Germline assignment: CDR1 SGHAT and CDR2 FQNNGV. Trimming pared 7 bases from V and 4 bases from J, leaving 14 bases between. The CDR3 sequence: CASTLGGAYEQYF. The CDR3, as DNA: TGTGCCAGCACCCTGGGCGGGGCTTACGAGCAGTACTTC. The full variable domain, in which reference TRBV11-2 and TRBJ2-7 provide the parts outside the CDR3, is EAGVAQSPRYKIIEKRQSVAFWCNPISGHATLYWYQQILGQGPKLLIQFQNNGVVDDSQLPKDRFSAERLKGVDSTLKIQPAKLEDSAVYLCASTLGGAYEQYFGPGTRLTVT.

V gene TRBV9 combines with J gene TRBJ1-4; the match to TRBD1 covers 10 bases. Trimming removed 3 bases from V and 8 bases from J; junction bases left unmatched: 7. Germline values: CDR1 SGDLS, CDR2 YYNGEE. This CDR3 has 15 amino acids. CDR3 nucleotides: TGTGCCAGCAGCGCCTTCGGGACAGGGGAAGAAAAACTGTTTTTT. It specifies CASSAFGTGEEKLFF.

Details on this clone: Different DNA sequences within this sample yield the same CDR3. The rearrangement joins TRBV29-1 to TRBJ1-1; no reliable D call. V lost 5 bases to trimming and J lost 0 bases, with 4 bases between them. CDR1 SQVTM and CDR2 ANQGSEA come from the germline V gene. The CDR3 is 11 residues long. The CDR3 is CSVPVNTEAFF. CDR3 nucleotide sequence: TGCAGCGTTCCAGTGAACACTGAAGCTTTCTTT. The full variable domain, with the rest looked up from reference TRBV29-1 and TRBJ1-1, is SAVISQKPSRDICQRGTSLTIQCQVDSQVTMMFWYRQQPGQSLTLIATANQGSEATYESGFVIDKFPISRPNLTFSTLTVSNMSPEDSSIYLCSVPVNTEAFFGQGTRLTVV.

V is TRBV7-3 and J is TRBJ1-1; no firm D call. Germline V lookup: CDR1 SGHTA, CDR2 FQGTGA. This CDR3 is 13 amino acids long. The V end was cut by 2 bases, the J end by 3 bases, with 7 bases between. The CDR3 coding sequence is TGTGCCAGCAGCTTACAGGTCGACACTGAAGCTTTCTTT. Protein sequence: CASSLQVDTEAFF.

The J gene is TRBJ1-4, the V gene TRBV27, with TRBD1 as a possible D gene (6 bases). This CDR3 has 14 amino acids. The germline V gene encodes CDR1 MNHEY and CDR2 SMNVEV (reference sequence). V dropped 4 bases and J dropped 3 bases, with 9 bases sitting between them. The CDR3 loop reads CASSSDSANEKLFF. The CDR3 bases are TGTGCCAGCAGTTCGGACAGCGCTAATGAAAAACTGTTTTTT.

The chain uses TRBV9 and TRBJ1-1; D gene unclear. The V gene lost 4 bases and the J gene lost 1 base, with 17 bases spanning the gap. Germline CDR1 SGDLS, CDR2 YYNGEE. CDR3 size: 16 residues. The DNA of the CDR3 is TGTGCCAGCAGCTCCTTAATCCGGGGAAGGAACACTGAAGCTTTCTTT. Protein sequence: CASSSLIRGRNTEAFF.

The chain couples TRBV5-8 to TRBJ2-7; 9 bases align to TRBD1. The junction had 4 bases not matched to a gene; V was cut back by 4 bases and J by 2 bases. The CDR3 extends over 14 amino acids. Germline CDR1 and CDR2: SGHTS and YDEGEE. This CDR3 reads CASSLGQGAYEQYF. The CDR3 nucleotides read TGTGCCAGCAGCCTGGGACAGGGAGCCTACGAGCAGTACTTC.

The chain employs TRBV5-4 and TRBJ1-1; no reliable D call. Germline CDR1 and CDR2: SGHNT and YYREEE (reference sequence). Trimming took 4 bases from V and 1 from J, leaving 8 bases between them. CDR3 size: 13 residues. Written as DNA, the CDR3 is TGTGCCAGCAGCCCGACTCGGAACACTGAAGCTTTCTTT. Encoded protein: CASSPTRNTEAFF.

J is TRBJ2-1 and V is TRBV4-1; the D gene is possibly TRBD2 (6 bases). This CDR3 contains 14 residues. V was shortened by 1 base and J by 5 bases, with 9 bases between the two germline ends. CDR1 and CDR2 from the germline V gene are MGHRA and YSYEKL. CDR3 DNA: TGCGCCAGCAGCCAAGCGGAGGGAAACAATGAGCAGTTCTTC. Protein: CASSQAEGNNEQFF.

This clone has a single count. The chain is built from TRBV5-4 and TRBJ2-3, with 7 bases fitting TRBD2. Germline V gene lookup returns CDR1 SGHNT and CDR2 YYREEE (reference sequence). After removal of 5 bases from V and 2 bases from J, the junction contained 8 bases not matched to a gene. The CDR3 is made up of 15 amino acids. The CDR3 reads CASRQAGRNTDTQYF. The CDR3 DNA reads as TGTGCCAGCAGGCAAGCGGGGCGAAACACAGATACGCAGTATTTT.

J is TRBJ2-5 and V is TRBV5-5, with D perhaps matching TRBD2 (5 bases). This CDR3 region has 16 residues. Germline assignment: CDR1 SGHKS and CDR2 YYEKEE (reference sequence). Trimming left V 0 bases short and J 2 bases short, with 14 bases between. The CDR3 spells CASSLGFDYRQETQYF. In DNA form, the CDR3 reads TGTGCCAGCAGCTTGGGCTTTGACTACCGACAAGAGACCCAGTACTTC.

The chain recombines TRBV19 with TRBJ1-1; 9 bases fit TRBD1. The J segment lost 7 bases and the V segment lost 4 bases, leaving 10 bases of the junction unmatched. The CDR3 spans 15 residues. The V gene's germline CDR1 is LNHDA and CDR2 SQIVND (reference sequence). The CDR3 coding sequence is TGTGCCAGTAGTACGGCCGGGACAGGGTTTAGTGAAGCTTTCTTT. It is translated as CASSTAGTGFSEAFF.

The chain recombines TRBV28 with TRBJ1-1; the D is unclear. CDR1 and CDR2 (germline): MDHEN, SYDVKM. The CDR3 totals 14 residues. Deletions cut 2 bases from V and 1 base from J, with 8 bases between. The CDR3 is CASSLGLENTEAFF. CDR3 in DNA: TGTGCCAGCAGTTTAGGGCTGGAGAACACTGAAGCTTTCTTT.

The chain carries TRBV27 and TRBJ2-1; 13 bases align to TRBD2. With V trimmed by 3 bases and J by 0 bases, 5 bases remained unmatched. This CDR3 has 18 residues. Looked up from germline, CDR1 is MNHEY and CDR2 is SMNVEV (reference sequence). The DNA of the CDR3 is TGTGCCAGCAGTTTCGGACTAGCGGGGGCCAGCTCCTACAATGAGCAGTTCTTC. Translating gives CASSFGLAGASSYNEQFF.

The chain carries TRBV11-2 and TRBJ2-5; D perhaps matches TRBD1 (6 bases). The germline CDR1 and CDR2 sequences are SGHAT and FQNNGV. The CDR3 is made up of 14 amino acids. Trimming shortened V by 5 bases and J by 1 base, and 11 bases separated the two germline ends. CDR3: CASSPRTVQETQYF. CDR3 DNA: TGTGCCAGCAGCCCCAGGACAGTCCAAGAGACCCAGTACTTC.

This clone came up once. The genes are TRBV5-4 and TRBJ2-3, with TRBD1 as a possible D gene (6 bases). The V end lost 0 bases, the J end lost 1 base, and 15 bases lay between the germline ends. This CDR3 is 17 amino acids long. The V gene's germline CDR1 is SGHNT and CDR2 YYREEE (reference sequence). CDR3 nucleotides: TGTGCCAGCAGCTTGGAAGGTGTAGGGGGACGCACAGATACGCAGTATTTT. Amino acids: CASSLEGVGGRTDTQYF.

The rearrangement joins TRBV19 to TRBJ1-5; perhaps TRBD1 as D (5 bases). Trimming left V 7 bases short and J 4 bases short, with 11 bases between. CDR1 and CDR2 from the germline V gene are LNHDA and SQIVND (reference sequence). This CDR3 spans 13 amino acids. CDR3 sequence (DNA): TGTGCCAGTACGGGACTCACAAATCAGCCCCAGCATTTT. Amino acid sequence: CASTGLTNQPQHF.